This T cell receptor (beta chain) appears in the sequencing data of a study of shared clonotypes between healthy human individuals. Notes on the study in general: The donor pool, a small one, limited the genetic and exposure-history diversity represented.

From CD4+ cells came CD45RA+ naive and CD45RA-negative memory subsets. V was shortened by 5 bases and J by 12 bases, with 19 bases between the two germline ends. The CDR3 contains 14 residues. The germline V gene encodes CDR1 SGHVS and CDR2 FNYEAQ. Assay execution took place at the deep level. Generated by immunoSEQ multiplex PCR, the TCRdb table keeps only in-frame clones and is missing some. The top ten clones hold roughly 0.83% of a sample with about a million clones, approximately 75% of them seen once. As regards this clone: Its antigen remains unidentified.

The chain couples TRBV7-6 to TRBJ1-4, with D possibly being TRBD1 (6 bases). This clonotype was obtained from a man younger than 35 in good health. Some clones in this sample may be carry-over from other donors' samples. What was sequenced was memory CD4+ T cells from PBMCs. This sample's subset: CD45RA-negative fraction. Here the CDR3 reads CASSPPGDLVELFF. DNA for the CDR3: TGTGCCAGCAGCCCCCCAGGGGATCTGGTGGAACTGTTTTTT.